Sequencing of this T cell receptor beta chain was carried out in a study of T cells in Graves' hyperthyroidism and ophthalmopathy. The wider study: Specimen type is peripheral blood, collected at initial diagnosis prior to any treatment.

The V and J ends lost 0 bases and 3 bases respectively, with 13 bases between them. The CDR3 contains 15 residues. Germline V CDR1 and CDR2: SGDLS, YYNGEE. Uncontrolled infection, other autoimmune disease, pregnancy or lactation disqualified patients from enrolment. This clonotype was observed a handful of times. What it binds is not known. Study outcomes and limitations: Ophthalmopathy stood apart from stable hyperthyroidism in a 13 V-J model.

TCR beta CDR3 regions were amplified from RNA. HTBI primers were employed in a first-round RT-PCR of the TCR CDR3. TCRdb re-derived calls from the multiplex PCR reads in MiXCR, one entry per CDR3 protein. The data hold 700,000 or so distinct CDR3 sequences, with 16% observed a single time. The source of this sequence is a man between 18 and 35 years old with Graves' hyperthyroidism. The sample comprised blood. The chain employs TRBV9 and TRBJ2-7, with D tentatively TRBD2 (5 bases). CDR3 DNA: TGTGCCAGCAGCGTAGGAGTGGGAGCAGGCTACGAGCAGTACTTC. It yields the protein CASSVGVGAGYEQYF.